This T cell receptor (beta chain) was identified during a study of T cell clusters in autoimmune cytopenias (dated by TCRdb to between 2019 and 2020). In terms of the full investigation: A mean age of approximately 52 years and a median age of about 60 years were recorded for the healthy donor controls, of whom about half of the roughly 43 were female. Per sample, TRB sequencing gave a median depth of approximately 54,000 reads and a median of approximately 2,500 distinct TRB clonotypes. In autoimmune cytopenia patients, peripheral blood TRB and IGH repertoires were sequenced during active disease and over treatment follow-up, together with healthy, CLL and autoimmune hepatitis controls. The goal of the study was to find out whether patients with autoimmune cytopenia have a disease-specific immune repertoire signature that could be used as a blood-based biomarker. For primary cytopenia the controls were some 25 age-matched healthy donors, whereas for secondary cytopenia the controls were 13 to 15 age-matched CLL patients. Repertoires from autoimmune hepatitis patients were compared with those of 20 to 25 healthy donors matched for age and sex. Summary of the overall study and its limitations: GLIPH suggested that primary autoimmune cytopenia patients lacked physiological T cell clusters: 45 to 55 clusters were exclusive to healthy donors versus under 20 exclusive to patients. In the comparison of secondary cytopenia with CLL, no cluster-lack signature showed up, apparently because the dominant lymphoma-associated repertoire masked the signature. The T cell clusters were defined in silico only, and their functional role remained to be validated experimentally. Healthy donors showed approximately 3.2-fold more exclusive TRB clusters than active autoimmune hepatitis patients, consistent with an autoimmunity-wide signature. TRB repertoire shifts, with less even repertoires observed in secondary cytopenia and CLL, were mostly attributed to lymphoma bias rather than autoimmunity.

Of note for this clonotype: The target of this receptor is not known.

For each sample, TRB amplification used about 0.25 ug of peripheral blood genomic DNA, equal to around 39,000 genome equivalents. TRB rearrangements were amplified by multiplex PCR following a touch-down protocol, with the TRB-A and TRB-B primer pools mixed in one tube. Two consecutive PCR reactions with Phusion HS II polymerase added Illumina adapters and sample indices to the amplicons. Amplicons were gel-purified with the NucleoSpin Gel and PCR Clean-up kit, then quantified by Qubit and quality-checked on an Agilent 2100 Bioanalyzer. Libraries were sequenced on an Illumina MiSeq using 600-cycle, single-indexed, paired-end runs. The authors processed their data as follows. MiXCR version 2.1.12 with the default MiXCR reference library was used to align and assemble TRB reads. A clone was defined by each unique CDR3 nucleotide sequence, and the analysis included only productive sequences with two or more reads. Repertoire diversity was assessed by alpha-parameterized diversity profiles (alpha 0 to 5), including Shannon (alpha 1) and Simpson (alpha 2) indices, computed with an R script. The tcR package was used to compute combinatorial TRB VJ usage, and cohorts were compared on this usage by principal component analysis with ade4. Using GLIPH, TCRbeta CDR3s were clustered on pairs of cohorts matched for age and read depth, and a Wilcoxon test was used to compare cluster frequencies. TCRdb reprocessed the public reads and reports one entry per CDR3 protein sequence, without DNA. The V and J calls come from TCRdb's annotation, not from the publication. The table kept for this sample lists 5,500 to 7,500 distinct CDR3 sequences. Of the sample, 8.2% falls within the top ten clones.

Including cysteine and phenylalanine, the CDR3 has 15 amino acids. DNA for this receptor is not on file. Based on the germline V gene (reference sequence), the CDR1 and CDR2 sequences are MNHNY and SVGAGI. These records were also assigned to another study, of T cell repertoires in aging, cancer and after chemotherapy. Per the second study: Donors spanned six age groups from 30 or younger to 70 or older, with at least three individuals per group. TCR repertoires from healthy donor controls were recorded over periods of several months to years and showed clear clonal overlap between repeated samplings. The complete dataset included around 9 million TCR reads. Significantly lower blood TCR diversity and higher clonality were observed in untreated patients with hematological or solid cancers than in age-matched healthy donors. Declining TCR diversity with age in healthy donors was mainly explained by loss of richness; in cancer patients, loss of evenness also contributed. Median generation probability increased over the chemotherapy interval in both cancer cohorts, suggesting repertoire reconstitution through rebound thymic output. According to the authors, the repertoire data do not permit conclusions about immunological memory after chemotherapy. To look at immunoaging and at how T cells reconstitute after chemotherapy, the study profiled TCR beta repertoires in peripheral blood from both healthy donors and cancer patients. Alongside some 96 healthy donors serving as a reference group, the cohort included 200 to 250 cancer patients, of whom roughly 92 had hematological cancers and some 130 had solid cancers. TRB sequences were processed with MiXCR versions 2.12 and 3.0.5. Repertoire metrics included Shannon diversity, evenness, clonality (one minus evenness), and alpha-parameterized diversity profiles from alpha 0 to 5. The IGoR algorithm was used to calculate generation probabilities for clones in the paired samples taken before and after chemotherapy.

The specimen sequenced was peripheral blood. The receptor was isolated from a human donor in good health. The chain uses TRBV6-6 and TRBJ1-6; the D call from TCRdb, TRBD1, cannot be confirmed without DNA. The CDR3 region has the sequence CASSYSGRGVSPLHF.